The clone carrying this T cell receptor beta chain was counted between two and nine times. Its antigen is not known. Trimming removed 5 bases from V and 3 bases from J; junction bases left unmatched: 10. CDR1 MRHNA and CDR2 SNTAGT come from the germline V gene. CDR3 length: 17 amino acids. Treatment specified: around 19 received Ad26.COV2.S at low or high dose, single or two shots; 5 received placebo; per-sample allocation not given. It was on day 63 after the first vaccine or placebo injection that samples were taken. An Ad26 vector was used to express Wuhan-strain SARS-CoV-2 spike as the vaccine. The record originates from a study of Ad26.COV2.S vaccination and SARS-CoV-2 variants. Study details: Intramuscularly, Ad26.COV2.S was given either once or twice, 56 days apart.

Profiling relied on immunoSEQ multiplex PCR, and the TCRdb table lists in-frame clones only, not all of them. The sample has some 640,000 clones; around 89% are singletons. General study findings and limits: Among vaccine recipients, spike-specific TCR breadth exceeded that of placebo recipients. Possible underestimation of total T cell responses by the TCR breadth and depth analyses was noted.

The rearrangement joins TRBV6-4 to TRBJ2-3; 11 nucleotides agree with TRBD2. The material sequenced was peripheral blood, taken in a trial of Ad26.COV2.S vaccine versus placebo. This TCR was recovered from a person aged 18-60 years who received the Ad26.COV2.S COVID-19 vaccine or a placebo. CDR3 region: CASSLSPTSGETDTQYF. The CDR3, as DNA: TGTGCCAGCAGTCTATCCCCGACTAGCGGGGAAACAGATACGCAGTATTTT.